This note documents a single T cell receptor beta chain sequence. Some clones are missing from TCRdb's copy, which holds only in-frame ones; the method was immunoSEQ multiplex PCR. There are 70,000 to 95,000 clones in the sample; approximately 94% occur only once, and less than 2.5% lies in the top ten. The data originate from a study of T cell changes during pregnancy in multiple sclerosis. Germline V CDR1 and CDR2: MDHEN, SYDVKM. This CDR3 is built from 14 residues. Trimming took 3 bases from V and 4 from J, leaving 12 bases between them. This sample comprised peripheral blood, obtained in the third trimester of pregnancy. The rearrangement uses TRBV28 and TRBJ1-1; possible D gene TRBD1, 5 bases. The sequence was obtained from a female donor with multiple sclerosis, enrolled in a pregnancy study. CDR3 DNA sequence: TGTGCCAGCAGTTTTATGGGGCGCATCACTGAAGCTTTCTTT. This encodes CASSFMGRITEAFF.